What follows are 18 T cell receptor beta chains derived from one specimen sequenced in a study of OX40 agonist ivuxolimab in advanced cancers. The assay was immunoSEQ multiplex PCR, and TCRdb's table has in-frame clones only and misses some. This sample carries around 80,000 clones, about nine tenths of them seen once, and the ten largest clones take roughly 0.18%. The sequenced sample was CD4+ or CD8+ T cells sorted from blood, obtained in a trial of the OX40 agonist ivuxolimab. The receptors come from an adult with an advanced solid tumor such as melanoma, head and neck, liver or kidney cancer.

The CDR3 here is CAISGGGGAVSYNEQFF. The CDR3 DNA reads TGTGCCATCAGTGGGGGAGGGGGGGCGGTCTCCTACAATGAGCAGTTCTTC. This chain uses TRBV10-3 with TRBJ2-1, with D possibly TRBD2 on 7 matching bases. Per germline, CDR1 ENHRY and CDR2 SYGVKD. V lost 4 bases and J 0 bases, leaving 16 bases between the germline ends. The CDR3 runs to 17 residues.

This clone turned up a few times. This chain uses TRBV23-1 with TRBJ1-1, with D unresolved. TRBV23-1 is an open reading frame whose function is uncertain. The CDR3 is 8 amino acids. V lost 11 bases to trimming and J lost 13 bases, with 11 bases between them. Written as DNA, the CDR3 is TGCGCCGTCAACGACCTTTTCTTT. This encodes CAVNDLFF.

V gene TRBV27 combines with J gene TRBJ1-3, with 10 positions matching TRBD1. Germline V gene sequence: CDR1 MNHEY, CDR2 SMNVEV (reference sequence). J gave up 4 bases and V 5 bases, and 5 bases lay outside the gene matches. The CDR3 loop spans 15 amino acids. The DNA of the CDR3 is TGTGCCAGCAGTCCGGGACAGGGGTTGGGAAACACCATATATTTT. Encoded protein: CASSPGQGLGNTIYF.

Written as DNA, the CDR3 is TGTGCCAGCAGCGAAAAACAGGGGACTAGCACAGATACGCAGTATTTT. It translates to CASSEKQGTSTDTQYF. This chain joins TRBV14 and TRBJ2-3; D possibly corresponds to TRBD1 (7 bases). Germline CDR1 and CDR2: SGHDN and FVKESK. There are 16 residues in the CDR3. V was trimmed by 5 bases and J by 0 bases, leaving 15 bases between them.

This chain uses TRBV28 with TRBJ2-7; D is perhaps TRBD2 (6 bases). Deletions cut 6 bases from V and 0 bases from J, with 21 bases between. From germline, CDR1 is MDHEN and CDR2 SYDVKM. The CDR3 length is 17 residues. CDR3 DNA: TGTGCCAGCAGGGAAAGTAAAAGGGAGGTCCCCTCCTACGAGCAGTACTTC. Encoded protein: CASRESKREVPSYEQYF.

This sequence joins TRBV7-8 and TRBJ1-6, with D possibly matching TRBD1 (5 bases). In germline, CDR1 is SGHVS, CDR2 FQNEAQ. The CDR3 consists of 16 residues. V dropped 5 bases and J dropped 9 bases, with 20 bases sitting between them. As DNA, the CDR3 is TGTGCCAGCAGCCAGCGTACAGGCCCCGGCGGTTCACCCCTCCACTTT. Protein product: CASSQRTGPGGSPLHF.

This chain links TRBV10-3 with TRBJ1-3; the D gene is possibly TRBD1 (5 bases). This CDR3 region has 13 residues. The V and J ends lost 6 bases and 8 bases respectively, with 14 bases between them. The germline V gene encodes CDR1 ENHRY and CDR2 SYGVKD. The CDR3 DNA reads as TGTGCCATCAGGTCACACGGACAAGACACCATATATTTT. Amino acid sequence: CAIRSHGQDTIYF.

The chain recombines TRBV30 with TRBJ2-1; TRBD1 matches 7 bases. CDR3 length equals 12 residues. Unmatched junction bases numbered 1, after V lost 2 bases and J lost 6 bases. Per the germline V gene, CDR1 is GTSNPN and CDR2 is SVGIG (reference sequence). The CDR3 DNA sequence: TGTGCCTGGAGTCGACAGGGCAATGAGCAGTTCTTC. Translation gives CAWSRQGNEQFF.

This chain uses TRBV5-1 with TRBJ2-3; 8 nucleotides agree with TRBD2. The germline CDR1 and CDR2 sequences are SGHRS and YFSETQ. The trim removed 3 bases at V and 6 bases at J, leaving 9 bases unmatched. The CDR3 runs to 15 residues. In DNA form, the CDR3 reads TGCGCCAGCAGCTCATCCGGGACTAGGCCCGATACGCAGTATTTT. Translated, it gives CASSSSGTRPDTQYF.

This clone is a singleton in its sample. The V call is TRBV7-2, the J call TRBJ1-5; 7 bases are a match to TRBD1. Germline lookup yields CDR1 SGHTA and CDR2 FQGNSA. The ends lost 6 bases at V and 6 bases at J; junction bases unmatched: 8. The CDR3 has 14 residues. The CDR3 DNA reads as TGTGCCAGCAGTCATGACAGGGTGGGTCAGCCCCAGCATTTT. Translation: CASSHDRVGQPQHF.

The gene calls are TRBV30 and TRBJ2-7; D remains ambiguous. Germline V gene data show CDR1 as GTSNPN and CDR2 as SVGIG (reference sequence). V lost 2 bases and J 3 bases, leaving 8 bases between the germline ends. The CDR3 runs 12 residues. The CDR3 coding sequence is TGTGCCTGGAGTCCCACGGGCTACGAGCAGTACTTC. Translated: CAWSPTGYEQYF.

The CDR3 protein is CASSAETGTGSPEQYF. The CDR3 DNA reads TGTGCCAGCAGTGCTGAAACCGGGACAGGGTCCCCCGAGCAGTACTTC. The V call is TRBV5-6, the J call TRBJ2-7; 9 bases agree with TRBD1. V gave up 5 bases and J gave up 6 bases; unmatched junction bases: 15. Germline V lookup: CDR1 SGHDT, CDR2 YYEEEE. This CDR3 region has 16 residues.

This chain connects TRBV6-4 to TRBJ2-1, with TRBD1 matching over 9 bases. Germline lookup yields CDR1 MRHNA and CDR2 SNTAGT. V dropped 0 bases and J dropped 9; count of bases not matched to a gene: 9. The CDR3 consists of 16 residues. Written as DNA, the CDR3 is TGTGCCAGCAGTGACTCGAAGGGGACAGGGTGGAGTGAGCAGTTCTTC. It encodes CASSDSKGTGWSEQFF.

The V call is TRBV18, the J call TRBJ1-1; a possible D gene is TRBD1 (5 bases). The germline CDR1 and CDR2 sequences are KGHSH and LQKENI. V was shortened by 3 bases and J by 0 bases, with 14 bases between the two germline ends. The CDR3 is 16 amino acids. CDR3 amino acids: CASSPGIGALNTEAFF. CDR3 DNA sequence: TGTGCCAGCTCACCGGGGATTGGGGCTCTGAACACTGAAGCTTTCTTT.

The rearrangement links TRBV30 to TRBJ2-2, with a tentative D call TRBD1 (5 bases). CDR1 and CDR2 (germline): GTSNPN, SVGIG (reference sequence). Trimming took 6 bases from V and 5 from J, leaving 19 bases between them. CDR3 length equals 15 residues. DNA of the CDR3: TGTGCCTGTCAGGATGGGGCAGGATTTACCGGGGAGCTGTTTTTT. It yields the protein CACQDGAGFTGELFF.

CDR3 in DNA: TGTGCCAGCACCCCGTCCCGGGGGTACGAGCAGTACTTC. Its translation is CASTPSRGYEQYF. The rearrangement links TRBV6-5 to TRBJ2-7; possible D gene TRBD2, 6 bases. CDR1 MNHEY and CDR2 SVGAGI come from the germline V gene. V gave up 7 bases and J gave up 4 bases, with 14 bases separating them. CDR3 size: 13 residues.

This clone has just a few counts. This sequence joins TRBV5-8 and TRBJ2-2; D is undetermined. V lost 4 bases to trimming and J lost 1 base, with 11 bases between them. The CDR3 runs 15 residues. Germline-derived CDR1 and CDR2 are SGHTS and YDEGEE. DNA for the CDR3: TGTGCCAGCAGCAAAACCCTAGGGAACACCGGGGAGCTGTTTTTT. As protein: CASSKTLGNTGELFF.

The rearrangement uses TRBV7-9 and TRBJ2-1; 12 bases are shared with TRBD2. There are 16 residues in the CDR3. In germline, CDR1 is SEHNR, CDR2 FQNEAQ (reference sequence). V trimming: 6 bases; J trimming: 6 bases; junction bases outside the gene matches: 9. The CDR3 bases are TGTGCCAGCAGAGAACTAGCGGGAGGTTCGATCAATGAGCAGTTCTTC. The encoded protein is CASRELAGGSINEQFF.